What follows are 23 T cell receptor beta chains derived from one specimen sequenced in a study of multiple sclerosis patients with progressive multifocal leukoencephalopathy. The table came from immunoSEQ multiplex PCR; TCRdb's copy has only in-frame clones and leaves some out. The sample records about 32,000 clones, nearly 95% being singletons. The time point is: before natalizumab initiation. Specimen: PBMCs. These TCRs come from a man aged 25-45 years with multiple sclerosis.

The J gene is TRBJ2-3, the V gene TRBV5-6; no reliable D call. In germline, CDR1 is SGHDT, CDR2 YYEEEE. CDR3 length equals 11 residues. The ends were cut back, 3 bases at V and 9 bases at J, with 8 bases in the middle. The CDR3 coding sequence is TGTGCCAGCAGCTCCCCTGACACGCAGTATTTT. It specifies CASSSPDTQYF.

V is TRBV14 and J is TRBJ1-4; D is unresolved. Germline V gene lookup returns CDR1 SGHDN and CDR2 FVKESK. Deletions cut 1 base from V and 13 bases from J, with 10 bases between. There are 12 residues in the CDR3. The CDR3 reads CASSQVGFRLFF. CDR3 nucleotides: TGTGCCAGCAGCCAAGTGGGGTTTCGACTGTTTTTT. The full variable domain, with the rest looked up from reference TRBV14 and TRBJ1-4, is EAGVTQFPSHSVIEKGQTVTLRCDPISGHDNLYWYRRVMGKEIKFLLHFVKESKQDESGMPNNRFLAERTGGTYSTLKVQPAELEDSGVYFCASSQVGFRLFFGSGTQLSVL.

This clone occurred once. A read error may account for a junction end that differs from germline. The chain joins TRBV5-4 to TRBJ2-1; 16 bases match TRBD2. Germline CDR1 and CDR2: SGHNT and YYREEE (reference sequence). This CDR3 spans 14 amino acids. The CDR3 nucleotides are TGTGCCAGCAGCCAGGGACTAGCGGGAGGGCCCGGTCTCTTC. It is translated as CASSQGLAGGPGLF.

The chain carries TRBV25-1 and TRBJ1-1; no clear D. Germline CDR1 reads MGHDK; CDR2 reads SYGVNS. This CDR3 has 11 residues. Trimming stripped 6 bases from V and 3 bases from J, with 5 bases between. The DNA of the CDR3 is TGTGCCAGCAGGGGGTACACTGAAGCTTTCTTT. Translation: CASRGYTEAFF.

CDR3 in amino acids: CASSTPRETQYF. CDR3 nucleotides: TGTGCCAGTAGTACCCCGCGGGAGACCCAGTACTTC. J is TRBJ2-5 and V is TRBV19; no definite D call. CDR3 length: 12 amino acids. The V gene's germline CDR1 is LNHDA and CDR2 SQIVND (reference sequence). V was clipped by 4 bases and J by 5 bases, with 8 bases between them.

The V call is TRBV18, the J call TRBJ1-1, with D possibly being TRBD1 (5 bases). The V gene's germline CDR1 is KGHSH and CDR2 LQKENI. The CDR3 length is 14 residues. V gave up 0 bases and J gave up 4 bases, with 9 bases separating them. The CDR3 reads CASSPPMGGTEAFF. The CDR3 bases are TGTGCCAGCTCACCACCTATGGGGGGCACTGAAGCTTTCTTT.

The table lists this clone with a count of one. V and J are TRBV5-1 and TRBJ2-7, with 10 bases fitting TRBD2. Germline trimming cut 3 bases from V and 2 bases from J; bases unmatched to any gene: 5. The CDR3 extends over 15 amino acids. Germline lookup yields CDR1 SGHRS and CDR2 YFSETQ. CDR3 nucleotide sequence: TGCGCCAGCAGCTCGCGGACTAGCGGTACCTACGAGCAGTACTTC. The encoded protein is CASSSRTSGTYEQYF.

The J gene is TRBJ2-1, the V gene TRBV5-6, with unresolved D. CDR3 length equals 15 residues. V was pared by 2 bases and J by 4 bases, with 13 bases between. From germline, CDR1 is SGHDT and CDR2 YYEEEE. In DNA form, the CDR3 reads TGTGCCAGCAGCTTAGTACGGGCCGATTACAATGAGCAGTTCTTC. This codes for CASSLVRADYNEQFF.

The chain links TRBV7-3 to TRBJ2-5; TRBD1 is a possible D gene (5 bases). The CDR3 is 16 residues long. Germline CDR1 and CDR2: SGHTA and FQGTGA. Between the trimmed V and J ends, which lost 0 bases and 0 bases, there was a span of 11 bases. The chain's CDR3 is CASSLTGRRYQETQYF. The DNA of the CDR3 is TGTGCCAGCAGCTTAACGGGGCGGCGATACCAAGAGACCCAGTACTTC. The variable domain in full, with the rest retrieved from reference TRBV7-3 and TRBJ2-5, is GAGVSQTPSNKVTEKGKYVELRCDPISGHTALYWYRQSLGQGPEFLIYFQGTGAADDSGLPNDRFFAVRPEGSVSTLKIQRTERGDSAVYLCASSLTGRRYQETQYFGPGTRLLVL.

The chain uses TRBV18 and TRBJ1-3; the D gene is possibly TRBD1 (6 bases). V was shortened by 4 bases and J by 0 bases, with 16 bases between the two germline ends. The germline CDR1 and CDR2 sequences are KGHSH and LQKENI. The CDR3 runs to 17 residues. The DNA of the CDR3 is TGTGCCAGCTCACGCGGACAGTATCTCTCCTCTGGAAACACCATATATTTT. It translates to CASSRGQYLSSGNTIYF.

This chain connects TRBV11-1 to TRBJ1-1; D perhaps matches TRBD1 (6 bases). Germline lookup yields CDR1 SGHAT and CDR2 FQDESV (reference sequence). This CDR3 contains 14 residues. V lost 5 bases and J lost 4, with 14 bases in between. CDR3 nucleotide sequence: TGTGCCAGCAGCAGTAGAGGGGGGCGCACTGAAGCTTTCTTT. Encoded protein: CASSSRGGRTEAFF.

The chain couples TRBV19 to TRBJ2-1; TRBD2 aligns across 9 bases. The CDR3 runs 15 residues. The junction had 6 bases not matched to a gene; V was cut back by 3 bases and J by 6 bases. Germline-derived CDR1 and CDR2 are LNHDA and SQIVND (reference sequence). The CDR3: CASSILAGVLNEQFF. Here the CDR3 DNA reads TGTGCCAGTAGTATCTTAGCGGGAGTTCTCAATGAGCAGTTCTTC.

The gene calls are TRBV11-3 and TRBJ1-3, with D possibly TRBD1 on 6 matching bases. The CDR3 covers 17 residues. CDR1 is SGHNT, CDR2 YENEEA, per germline. V was shortened by 4 bases and J by 0 bases, with 16 bases between the two germline ends. The CDR3 DNA reads as TGTGCCAGCAGCTCCAACAGGGTAACTGCCTCTGGAAACACCATATATTTT. Its protein is CASSSNRVTASGNTIYF.

The V gene is TRBV4-1, the J gene TRBJ2-1; maybe TRBD1 (6 bases). V was pared by 2 bases and J by 0 bases, with 11 bases between. The germline gives CDR1 MGHRA, CDR2 YSYEKL. The CDR3 has 16 amino acids. This CDR3 is CASSQLGQSSYNEQFF. In DNA form, the CDR3 reads TGCGCCAGCAGCCAACTGGGACAAAGCTCCTACAATGAGCAGTTCTTC.

In its sample, this clone was seen once. V usage is TRBV20-1 and J usage is TRBJ2-1, with D possibly called TRBD1 or TRBD2 (6 bases each). Germline V gene lookup returns CDR1 DFQATT and CDR2 SNEGSKA (reference sequence). The V and J ends lost 3 bases and 8 bases respectively, with 8 bases between them. The CDR3 totals 11 residues. CDR3 sequence (DNA): TGCAGTGCTAGGAGGGGGGATGAGCAGTTCTTC. Amino acid sequence: CSARRGDEQFF.

This chain uses TRBV27 with TRBJ2-1; perhaps TRBD2 as D (6 bases). CDR3 size: 14 residues. The germline V gene has CDR1 MNHEY and CDR2 SMNVEV (reference sequence). V lost 3 bases and J lost 1, with 7 bases in between. The CDR3 region is CASSFRGSYNEQFF. CDR3 in DNA: TGTGCCAGCAGTTTCCGGGGGTCCTACAATGAGCAGTTCTTC.

There are a few counts of this clone. The gene calls are TRBV6-5 and TRBJ1-2; 7 bases match TRBD1. Germline CDR1 MNHEY, CDR2 SVGAGI. There are 14 residues in the CDR3. V trimming: 4 bases; J trimming: 8 bases; junction bases outside the gene matches: 10. For the CDR3, the DNA is TGTGCCAGCAGTTCATTCCAGGGGGGGAAAGGCTACACCTTC. This gives the protein CASSSFQGGKGYTF.

The chain is built from TRBV19 and TRBJ1-2; D possibly corresponds to TRBD1 (6 bases). Germline values: CDR1 LNHDA, CDR2 SQIVND (reference sequence). V lost 7 bases to trimming and J lost 2 bases, with 17 bases between them. The CDR3 is 15 residues long. CDR3 in DNA: TGTGCCAGTACCTCCCCGCCCCAGGGGAACTATGGCTACACCTTC. It encodes CASTSPPQGNYGYTF. The whole variable domain, filled in from reference TRBV19 and TRBJ1-2, reads DGGITQSPKYLFRKEGQNVTLSCEQNLNHDAMYWYRQDPGQGLRLIYYSQIVNDFQKGDIAEGYSVSREKKESFPLTVTSAQKNPTAFYLCASTSPPQGNYGYTFGSGTRLTVV.

V gene TRBV14 combines with J gene TRBJ2-5, with 7 bases matching TRBD2. Unmatched junction bases numbered 14, after V lost 2 bases and J lost 5 bases. This CDR3 spans 17 amino acids. Germline values: CDR1 SGHDN, CDR2 FVKESK. The CDR3 coding sequence is TGTGCCAGCAGCCAATCCGGGAGAGCGGGAAGGGAGGAGACCCAGTACTTC. Protein product: CASSQSGRAGREETQYF.

The sample holds one count of this clone. The chain carries TRBV2 and TRBJ2-7; possibly TRBD1 for D (6 bases). V was trimmed by 6 bases and J by 3 bases, leaving 15 bases between them. Germline CDR1 reads SNHLY; CDR2 reads FYNNEI. The CDR3 totals 14 residues. Here the CDR3 DNA reads TGTGCCAGCAGCCCCGGGACATCTTACTACGAGCAGTACGTC. Translating it yields CASSPGTSYYEQYV.

The chain carries TRBV6-1 and TRBJ2-5; D uncertain. This CDR3 is built from 11 residues. The germline V and J ends were trimmed by 3 bases and 7 bases, with 6 bases remaining between them. Germline CDR1 is MNHNS and CDR2 is SASEGT. This chain's CDR3 is CASSEMVTQYF. The CDR3 DNA is TGTGCCAGCAGTGAGATGGTGACCCAGTACTTC.

V is TRBV6-6 and J is TRBJ1-5; D unclear. CDR3 size: 15 residues. CDR1 and CDR2 (germline): MNHNY, SVGAGI (reference sequence). The V gene lost 6 bases and the J gene lost 0 bases, with 12 bases spanning the gap. The CDR3 coding sequence is TGTGCCAGCAGCTTGACATCCTATAGCAATCAGCCCCAGCATTTT. Its protein product is CASSLTSYSNQPQHF.

The chain has TRBV19 and TRBJ2-7; 11 bases are a match to TRBD2. V was pared by 3 bases and J by 6 bases, with 13 bases of the junction left unmatched. The CDR3 consists of 17 residues. From germline, CDR1 is LNHDA and CDR2 SQIVND (reference sequence). CDR3 amino acids: CASSITSGRRYGGEQYF. The CDR3, as DNA: TGTGCCAGTAGTATTACTAGCGGGAGACGATACGGCGGCGAGCAGTACTTC.